The 14 T cell receptor beta chains reported below all come from one sample, sequenced in a study of T-cell reconstitution after alpha-beta-depleted transplantation in children. The TCRbeta library incorporated unique molecular identifiers. A single record per CDR3 protein comes from TCRdb applying MiXCR to the PCR reads. This sample has about 70,000 distinct CDR3 sequences; approximately 10% occur once, and the top ten carry less than 15%. Sequencing used PBMCs, obtained before TCRalphabeta/CD19-depleted stem cell transplant. All receptors come from a boy younger than 18 with acute myeloid leukemia, due to receive a stem cell transplant.

This clonotype has a count of ten or more. The chain carries TRBV27 and TRBJ1-5; maybe TRBD1 (6 bases). CDR1 MNHEY and CDR2 SMNVEV come from the germline V gene (reference sequence). The CDR3 loop spans 16 amino acids. V was clipped by 5 bases and J by 0 bases, with 14 bases between them. CDR3: CASSPGTIYSNQPQHF. In nucleotides, the CDR3 is TGTGCCAGCAGTCCCGGGACAATTTATAGCAATCAGCCCCAGCATTTT.

This clonotype was seen many times. The chain has TRBV4-2 and TRBJ2-1; D uncertain. Trimming took off 4 bases at V and 5 bases at J, with 12 bases between the two ends. The CDR3 length is 14 residues. Germline V gene sequence: CDR1 LGHNA, CDR2 YNFKEQ. The CDR3 reads CASSRFRRDNEQFF. In nucleotides, the CDR3 is TGTGCCAGCAGCCGATTCCGTCGGGACAATGAGCAGTTCTTC.

This clonotype was seen at least ten times. The chain uses TRBV25-1 and TRBJ2-4, with 12 positions matching TRBD1. The CDR3 loop spans 18 amino acids. V lost 3 bases, J lost 0 bases, and 6 bases stayed unmatched. Germline V CDR1 and CDR2: MGHDK, SYGVNS. Here the CDR3 DNA reads TGTGCCAGCAGTGACCTAGGGACAGGGGGCTTAGCCAAAAACATTCAGTACTTC. Translation gives CASSDLGTGGLAKNIQYF.

This chain joins TRBV30 and TRBJ2-5, with D perhaps assigned TRBD1 or TRBD2 (5 bases each). The germline V gene encodes CDR1 GTSNPN and CDR2 SVGIG (reference sequence). With 4 bases removed from V and 5 bases from J, the gap between germline ends came to 8 bases. This CDR3 is built from 11 residues. The CDR3: CAWTEGETQYF. In nucleotides, the CDR3 is TGTGCCTGGACCGAGGGGGAGACCCAGTACTTC.

This clonotype occurred many times. The V call is TRBV7-6, the J call TRBJ2-1; maybe TRBD1 (5 bases). Germline CDR1 is SGHVS and CDR2 is FNYEAQ. The CDR3 is 16 residues long. V was cut by 1 base and J by 8 bases, with 18 bases left in between. In DNA form, the CDR3 reads TGTGCCAGCAGCTTAGTAAGGGGAATAGGCTCCCATGAGCAGTTCTTC. This codes for CASSLVRGIGSHEQFF.

This clonotype showed up many times. The chain is built from TRBV3-1 and TRBJ2-1; D possibly corresponds to TRBD2 (6 bases). CDR1 and CDR2 (germline): LGHDT, YNNKEL (reference sequence). The CDR3 spans 16 residues. V shed 4 bases and J shed 2 bases, with 15 bases lying between them. The CDR3 DNA follows: TGTGCCAGCAGCCCAATTCTGGGAGGCACCTACAATGAGCAGTTCTTC. Protein sequence: CASSPILGGTYNEQFF.

There are many counts of this clonotype. The gene calls are TRBV7-2 and TRBJ2-5, with 10 bases matching TRBD2. The V gene's germline CDR1 is SGHTA and CDR2 FQGNSA. CDR3 length equals 14 residues. With V trimmed by 5 bases and J by 5 bases, 5 bases remained unmatched. CDR3 sequence reads: CASSGSGGLETQYF. The DNA of the CDR3 is TGTGCCAGCAGCGGTAGCGGGGGGCTGGAGACCCAGTACTTC.

The table lists this clonotype with many counts. The chain carries TRBV27 and TRBJ2-5; tentatively, D is TRBD2 (5 bases). Per the germline V gene, CDR1 is MNHEY and CDR2 is SMNVEV (reference sequence). Trimming took 3 bases from V and 5 from J, leaving 7 bases between them. The CDR3 extends over 12 amino acids. CDR3 sequence (DNA): TGTGCCAGCAGTTTCCGCGGGGAGACCCAGTACTTC. This gives the protein CASSFRGETQYF.

In this sample, this clonotype turned up a few times. The gene calls are TRBV12-3 or TRBV12-4 and TRBJ1-4, with unresolved D. This CDR3 has 12 residues. Deletions cut 3 bases from V and 14 bases from J, with 13 bases between. The CDR3 is CASSFLNGKLFF. CDR3 nucleotide sequence: TGTGCCAGCAGTTTCCTCAACGGGAAGCTGTTTTTT.

As to this clonotype: A single base separates this from a much larger clone, so it may be a read error. This chain joins TRBV4-1 and TRBJ2-1; 10 bases are a match to TRBD2. The CDR3 contains 15 residues. Germline CDR1 MGHRA, CDR2 YSYEKL. In nucleotides, the CDR3 is TGCGCCAGCAGCCAAGAGGGAGGACTAGCGGATGACCAGTTCTTC. Translation: CASSQEGGLADDQFF.

This clonotype came up many times. The chain recombines TRBV2 with TRBJ2-1; D may be TRBD1 or TRBD2 (5 bases each). V was trimmed by 6 bases and J by 2 bases, leaving 14 bases between them. Germline CDR1 SNHLY, CDR2 FYNNEI. The CDR3 totals 15 residues. CDR3 region: CASSRSGPTYNEQFF. DNA of the CDR3: TGTGCCAGCAGCCGATCGGGACCAACCTACAATGAGCAGTTCTTC.

This clonotype has a count of ten or more. V and J are TRBV7-2 and TRBJ1-2; unclear D gene. Trimming cost V 7 bases and J 3 bases, with 9 bases left between them. The CDR3 has 12 amino acids. Germline V lookup: CDR1 SGHTA, CDR2 FQGNSA. CDR3 residues: CASTPFDYGYTF. DNA for the CDR3: TGTGCCAGCACCCCTTTCGACTATGGCTACACCTTC.

The sample holds many counts of this clonotype. The chain is built from TRBV5-1 and TRBJ2-3, with unresolved D. The CDR3 has 15 amino acids. Germline values: CDR1 SGHRS, CDR2 YFSETQ. The V end lost 0 bases, the J end lost 6 bases, and 14 bases lay between the germline ends. CDR3 sequence (DNA): TGCGCCAGCAGCTTGGCCGTGAGTCCTTTGGATACGCAGTATTTT. Protein: CASSLAVSPLDTQYF.

J is TRBJ2-1 and V is TRBV18; tentatively, D is TRBD2 (5 bases). CDR3 length: 15 amino acids. The germline CDR1 and CDR2 sequences are KGHSH and LQKENI. V dropped 0 bases and J dropped 1 base, with 7 bases sitting between them. CDR3 nucleotide sequence: TGTGCCAGCTCACCACCACGGACTTCCTACAATGAGCAGTTCTTC. Its translation: CASSPPRTSYNEQFF.